Following are 15 T cell receptor beta chains from one sample sequenced in a study of T cell repertoires in ileal Crohn's disease. Time point noted: neoterminal ileum biopsy at postoperative endoscopy, about 6 months after surgery. Assay: immunoSEQ multiplex PCR; the TCRdb copy retains only in-frame clones and omits some. The repertoire includes about 11,000 clones, 79% of them detected once, and around 7% sits in the top ten. The sample consisted of ileal tissue. The source of these receptors is an adult with Crohn's disease.

The rearrangement uses TRBV2 and TRBJ1-2; TRBD1 aligns across 11 bases. Unmatched junction bases numbered 9, after V lost 11 bases and J lost 4 bases. Germline loops: CDR1 SNHLY, CDR2 FYNNEI. This CDR3 is 14 amino acids long. CDR3 nucleotide sequence: TGTGCCTATGCGGGGACAGGGGGGGGCTATGGCTACACCTTC. It encodes CAYAGTGGGYGYTF.

The chain combines TRBV13 with TRBJ2-2; tentatively, D is TRBD1 (5 bases). The V end lost 5 bases, the J end lost 2 bases, and 12 bases lay between the germline ends. The CDR3 sequence is 15 residues long. From germline, CDR1 is PRHDT and CDR2 FYEKMQ (reference sequence). The CDR3 region is CASSDGHLNTGELFF. CDR3 bases: TGTGCCAGCAGCGATGGACACCTTAACACCGGGGAGCTGTTTTTT.

The genes are TRBV6-1 and TRBJ1-4; maybe TRBD1 (6 bases). V lost 6 bases, J lost 5 bases, and 13 bases lay in between. This CDR3 comprises 14 residues. CDR1 is MNHNS and CDR2 is SASEGT in the germline V gene. This chain's CDR3 is CASRPGRGNEKLFF. The CDR3, as DNA: TGTGCCAGCAGGCCCGGCAGGGGAAATGAAAAACTGTTTTTT.

Regarding this clone: One end of the junction does not line up with germline, which may come from a read error. The genes are TRBV20-1 and TRBJ1-2; D remains unclear. The CDR3 totals 11 residues. The germline V gene encodes CDR1 DFQATT and CDR2 SNEGSKA (reference sequence). This CDR3 is CIWRDIDGYTF. The CDR3 nucleotides are TGTATCTGGCGGGATATCGATGGCTACACCTTC.

The chain employs TRBV9 and TRBJ1-1; 8 bases align to TRBD1. CDR3 length: 13 amino acids. The germline CDR1 and CDR2 sequences are SGDLS and YYNGEE. Germline trimming cut 4 bases from V and 4 bases from J; bases unmatched to any gene: 3. The CDR3: CASSLTGVTEAFF. CDR3 nucleotide sequence: TGTGCCAGCAGCCTGACAGGGGTCACTGAAGCTTTCTTT. Full variable domain (rest looked up from reference TRBV9 and TRBJ1-1): DSGVTQTPKHLITATGQRVTLRCSPRSGDLSVYWYQQSLDQGLQFLIQYYNGEERAKGNILERFSAQQFPDLHSELNLSSLELGDSALYFCASSLTGVTEAFFGQGTRLTVV.

The chain combines TRBV5-1 with TRBJ1-1, with 7 bases fitting TRBD1. The V gene's germline CDR1 is SGHRS and CDR2 YFSETQ. Germline trimming cut 4 bases from V and 7 bases from J; bases unmatched to any gene: 10. There are 14 residues in the CDR3. The CDR3 loop is CASSQIGQANEAFF. The DNA of the CDR3 is TGCGCCAGCAGCCAAATCGGACAGGCGAATGAAGCTTTCTTT.

The V gene is TRBV7-9, the J gene TRBJ1-6; D is undetermined. This CDR3 region has 15 residues. Between the trimmed V and J ends, which lost 5 bases and 7 bases, there was a span of 15 bases. Germline CDR1 SEHNR, CDR2 FQNEAQ (reference sequence). The CDR3 sequence: CASSPQRVANSPLHF. In nucleotides, the CDR3 is TGTGCCAGCAGCCCCCAGAGGGTTGCGAATTCACCCCTCCACTTT.

V usage is TRBV5-5 and J usage is TRBJ2-7, with TRBD1 matching over 9 bases. V was pared by 4 bases and J by 0 bases, with 11 bases of the junction left unmatched. The germline V gene has CDR1 SGHKS and CDR2 YYEKEE (reference sequence). The CDR3 has 17 amino acids. The CDR3 DNA reads as TGTGCCAGCAGCAGAAAACCGGGGACAGGGACCTCCTACGAGCAGTACTTC. Protein: CASSRKPGTGTSYEQYF.

CDR3 loop: CASSFKFGEAFF. The CDR3 DNA reads as TGTGCCAGCAGTTTCAAGTTCGGTGAAGCTTTCTTT. The V and J genes are TRBV4-2 and TRBJ1-1; no clear D. The CDR3 runs 12 residues. V was trimmed by 6 bases and J by 7 bases, leaving 12 bases between them. From germline, CDR1 is LGHNA and CDR2 YNFKEQ.

The V call is TRBV5-4, the J call TRBJ2-1, with a tentative D call TRBD1 (5 bases). From germline, CDR1 is SGHNT and CDR2 YYREEE (reference sequence). The CDR3 sequence is 15 residues long. V lost 0 bases to trimming and J lost 7 bases, with 14 bases between them. CDR3 loop: CASSLADRSPNEQFF. In DNA, the CDR3 is TGTGCCAGCAGCTTGGCCGACAGATCCCCTAATGAGCAGTTCTTC.

The chain carries TRBV20-1 and TRBJ2-7; perhaps TRBD1 as D (5 bases). CDR1 is DFQATT and CDR2 is SNEGSKA in the germline V gene (reference sequence). V gave up 3 bases and J gave up 3 bases, with 6 bases separating them. The CDR3 runs to 11 residues. The CDR3 is CSASTGYEQYF. CDR3 DNA: TGCAGTGCTAGCACAGGCTACGAGCAGTACTTC.

This chain uses TRBV6-1 with TRBJ1-6; tentative D call: TRBD1 (5 bases). This CDR3 region has 13 residues. V was shortened by 3 bases and J by 9 bases, with 9 bases between the two germline ends. Germline values: CDR1 MNHNS, CDR2 SASEGT. CDR3 nucleotide sequence: TGTGCCAGCAGTGACAGGGCAACTTCACCCCTCCACTTT. As protein: CASSDRATSPLHF.

This clone was seen only once. The V and J genes are TRBV10-2 and TRBJ2-4, with TRBD2 identical over 15 bases. CDR3 size: 16 residues. Per the germline V gene, CDR1 is WSHSY and CDR2 is SAAADI. J lost 7 bases, V lost 6 bases, and 7 bases had no gene match. In nucleotides, the CDR3 is TGCGCCAGCAGACGGACTAGCGGGGGGGAGGTCAACATTCAGTACTTC. This gives the protein CASRRTSGGEVNIQYF.

The rearrangement links TRBV29-1 to TRBJ2-4; D perhaps matches TRBD1 (6 bases). There are 15 residues in the CDR3. Trimming left V 6 bases short and J 0 bases short, with 15 bases between. From germline, CDR1 is SQVTM and CDR2 ANQGSEA. The CDR3 here is CSVHWTESAKNIQYF. In DNA form, the CDR3 reads TGCAGCGTCCATTGGACAGAGTCAGCCAAAAACATTCAGTACTTC.

The chain uses TRBV5-1 and TRBJ2-3; 14 positions agree with TRBD2. Germline V gene lookup returns CDR1 SGHRS and CDR2 YFSETQ. The CDR3 is made up of 17 amino acids. With 3 bases clipped from V and 2 bases from J, the junction kept 5 bases outside the gene matches. CDR3 sequence (DNA): TGCGCCAGCAGCTCGGGACTAGCGGGGGCCTCCACAGATACGCAGTATTTT. Its translation: CASSSGLAGASTDTQYF.